These 18 T cell receptor beta chains originate from one sample sequenced in a study of T-cell reconstitution after alpha-beta-depleted transplantation in children. Construction of the TCRbeta library involved unique molecular identifiers. MiXCR, applied by TCRdb to the PCR reads, yields one record per CDR3 protein. Of approximately 510,000 distinct CDR3 sequences listed, 15% to 20% are singletons. The starting material was PBMCs from the stem cell graft donor, obtained from the stem cell graft. Every receptor here comes from a human donor who donated a stem cell graft to a child with acute lymphoblastic leukemia.

This clonotype was seen only a few times. The chain joins TRBV6-1 to TRBJ2-5; D is unresolved. Trimming removed 7 bases at V and 10 bases at J, with 22 bases between. This CDR3 has 14 residues. Per germline, CDR1 MNHNS and CDR2 SASEGT. For the CDR3, the DNA is TGTGCCAGCAAACGAACGGCCCAGGCGATGGGCCAGTACTTC. Its translation: CASKRTAQAMGQYF.

This rearrangement joins TRBV25-1 to TRBJ1-3; the D gene is possibly TRBD1 (5 bases). The CDR3 has 14 amino acids. V lost 4 bases to trimming and J lost 4 bases, with 11 bases between them. Per germline, CDR1 MGHDK and CDR2 SYGVNS. The CDR3 sequence is CASSGRTSGNTIYF. The CDR3 DNA reads TGTGCCAGCAGTGGGAGGACATCGGGAAACACCATATATTTT.

This rearrangement joins TRBV20-1 to TRBJ2-5; TRBD2 is a possible D gene (6 bases). Germline CDR1 is DFQATT and CDR2 is SNEGSKA (reference sequence). V was pared by 6 bases and J by 5 bases, with 16 bases between. The length of the CDR3 is 13 residues. The CDR3 here is CSAATSSSETQYF. DNA of the CDR3: TGCAGTGCGGCGACTAGTAGTAGCGAGACCCAGTACTTC.

The table lists this clonotype with a few counts. CDR3 DNA sequence: TGTGCCAGCAGGCAAAGCGGGTGGTACGAGCAGTACTTC. As protein: CASRQSGWYEQYF. The chain couples TRBV6-6 to TRBJ2-7, with D tentatively TRBD2 (6 bases). Germline assignment: CDR1 MNHNY and CDR2 SVGAGI (reference sequence). Trimming cost V 6 bases and J 4 bases, with 13 bases left between them. The CDR3 is made up of 13 amino acids.

This clonotype was seen many times. The V and J genes are TRBV4-1 and TRBJ2-2, with 10 bases that match TRBD1. The V gene end was trimmed by 3 bases and the J gene end by 5 bases; junction bases not matched to a gene: 6. Germline CDR1 is MGHRA and CDR2 is YSYEKL. The CDR3 runs 16 residues. The CDR3 here is CASSQRTGGKTGELFF. The CDR3 bases are TGCGCCAGCAGCCAGAGGACAGGGGGAAAGACCGGGGAGCTGTTTTTT.

The J gene is TRBJ2-2, the V gene TRBV14; TRBD2 is a possible D gene (5 bases). Trimming removed 4 bases from V and 6 bases from J, with 12 bases in between. Germline-derived CDR1 and CDR2 are SGHDN and FVKESK. The CDR3 totals 14 residues. CDR3 in amino acids: CASSLWESSGELFF. For the CDR3, the DNA is TGTGCCAGCAGCCTCTGGGAGTCATCCGGGGAGCTGTTTTTT.

This clonotype has a handful of counts. The rearrangement joins TRBV5-1 to TRBJ2-5; possible D gene TRBD2, 6 bases. Per germline, CDR1 SGHRS and CDR2 YFSETQ. The CDR3 has 14 amino acids. V was cut by 7 bases and J by 2 bases, with 15 bases left in between. CDR3 in amino acids: CASFLGGPQETQYF. The CDR3 DNA is TGCGCCAGCTTCCTTGGAGGGCCACAAGAGACCCAGTACTTC.

This chain's CDR3 is CASSMEGTNEKLFF. DNA of the CDR3: TGTGCCAGCAGCATGGAGGGAACTAATGAAAAACTGTTTTTT. The chain employs TRBV21-1 and TRBJ1-4. TRBV21-1 is a known pseudogene. This CDR3 is 14 amino acids long.

The V and J genes are TRBV5-1 and TRBJ2-1; D tentatively fits TRBD1 or TRBD2 (6 bases each). This CDR3 spans 16 amino acids. With 2 bases removed from V and 7 bases from J, the gap between germline ends came to 19 bases. Germline CDR1 SGHRS, CDR2 YFSETQ. DNA of the CDR3: TGCGCCAGCAGCTTCCCAGCGGACCAAGGGGGGAATGAGCAGTTCTTC. Amino acid sequence: CASSFPADQGGNEQFF.

The chain carries TRBV7-9 and TRBJ2-1; D may be TRBD2 (5 bases). Germline V CDR1 and CDR2: SEHNR, FQNEAQ (reference sequence). The CDR3 covers 14 residues. V gave up 5 bases and J gave up 4 bases, with 12 bases separating them. CDR3 DNA sequence: TGTGCCAGCAGCCAGGAGGCTACTTACAATGAGCAGTTCTTC. Residues: CASSQEATYNEQFF.

The CDR3 region is CSVPRGAGGTGYTF. The CDR3 region has the DNA TGCAGCGTACCTCGGGGAGCAGGGGGCACTGGCTACACCTTC. The rearrangement uses TRBV29-1 and TRBJ1-2; TRBD1 aligns across 8 bases. Trimming at V came to 6 bases and at J to 7 bases, leaving 13 bases not matched to a gene. The CDR3 consists of 14 residues. Per the germline V gene, CDR1 is SQVTM and CDR2 is ANQGSEA. Supplemented by reference TRBV29-1 and TRBJ1-2, the full variable domain reads SAVISQKPSRDICQRGTSLTIQCQVDSQVTMMFWYRQQPGQSLTLIATANQGSEATYESGFVIDKFPISRPNLTFSTLTVSNMSPEDSSIYLCSVPRGAGGTGYTFGSGTRLTVV.

The chain couples TRBV4-1 to TRBJ2-3, with D tentatively TRBD2 (6 bases). Between the trimmed V and J ends, which lost 0 bases and 2 bases, there was a span of 12 bases. CDR1 and CDR2 from the germline V gene are MGHRA and YSYEKL. CDR3 size: 16 residues. CDR3 DNA: TGCGCCAGCAGCCAAGATGGGGGACTGTTCACAGATACGCAGTATTTT. Its translation is CASSQDGGLFTDTQYF.

The sample holds a few counts of this clonotype. The chain carries TRBV20-1 and TRBJ1-1; TRBD1 agrees at 7 bases. There are 14 residues in the CDR3. J lost 6 bases, V lost 4 bases, and 11 bases had no gene match. Per germline, CDR1 DFQATT and CDR2 SNEGSKA (reference sequence). The CDR3 nucleotides are TGCAGTGCTACCGCTGACAGGGTATGGGCTGAAGCTTTCTTT. It translates to CSATADRVWAEAFF.

This clonotype showed up just a few times. V gene TRBV5-1 combines with J gene TRBJ1-1; unclear D gene. Germline V lookup: CDR1 SGHRS, CDR2 YFSETQ. Trimming took 0 bases from V and 1 from J, leaving 7 bases between them. This CDR3 is 14 amino acids long. This chain's CDR3 is CASSLVAQNTEAFF. DNA for the CDR3: TGCGCCAGCAGCTTGGTCGCCCAGAACACTGAAGCTTTCTTT.

To note about this clonotype: A junction boundary mismatches the germline segment, possibly from a read error. The V and J genes are TRBV6-1 and TRBJ2-7; 8 nucleotides agree with TRBD1. Germline V lookup: CDR1 MNHNS, CDR2 SASEGT. CDR3 size: 13 residues. CDR3 loop: CASAQGAYYKQYF. CDR3 sequence (DNA): TGTGCCAGCGCGCAGGGGGCGTACTACAAGCAGTACTTC.

The rearrangement links TRBV4-2 to TRBJ2-2; TRBD2 agrees at 11 bases. The CDR3 length is 16 residues. V gave up 7 bases and J gave up 5 bases; unmatched junction bases: 9. CDR1 LGHNA and CDR2 YNFKEQ come from the germline V gene. CDR3 sequence (DNA): TGTGCCAGCACTGTTCTGACTAGCGGGACGACCGGGGAGCTGTTTTTT. It is translated as CASTVLTSGTTGELFF.

This clonotype has more than one count but fewer than ten. The chain employs TRBV29-1 and TRBJ2-3, with a possible D match to TRBD2 (7 bases). Trimming cost V 6 bases and J 5 bases, with 15 bases left between them. The CDR3 totals 13 residues. Germline assignment: CDR1 SQVTM and CDR2 ANQGSEA. As DNA, the CDR3 is TGCAGCGTAGGGGGGGGAATGGGAGATACGCAGTATTTT. Protein product: CSVGGGMGDTQYF.

The chain couples TRBV6-1 to TRBJ1-1; 7 nucleotides agree with TRBD1. The V segment lost 6 bases and the J segment 6 bases; nucleotides outside the gene matches: 7. The CDR3 consists of 13 residues. Germline loops: CDR1 MNHNS, CDR2 SASEGT. The CDR3: CASSWEGQSEAFF. DNA for the CDR3: TGTGCCAGCAGCTGGGAGGGACAGTCTGAAGCTTTCTTT.